Listed here are 30 T cell receptor beta chains from one sample, sequenced in a study of T cell responses to AZD1222 COVID-19 vaccine (dated by TCRdb to about 2021). The library was built by means of the immunoSEQ multiplex PCR assay. The immuneACCESS repertoire file appears here via TCRdb, limited to in-frame rearrangements. These files lack a portion of the clones; in checked studies, under half of the deficit traces to unresolved V genes, and the cause of the others is not known. The sample table contains about 120,000 clones; only one count was recorded for roughly 92% of them. The ten largest make up roughly 1.5% of the sample. The sample's time point label, in plain terms: about 28 days (+/-7) after the second vaccine dose. The material was peripheral blood, obtained 28 days after the second AZD1222 dose. The receptors were gathered from an adult who received the AZD1222 COVID-19 vaccine.

The CDR3, as DNA: TGTGCCATCAGTGAGAGTGGGAGCGGAAATACGCAGTATTTT. It yields the protein CAISESGSGNTQYF. The chain couples TRBV10-3 to TRBJ2-3, with D tentatively TRBD2 (5 bases). Germline-derived CDR1 and CDR2 are ENHRY and SYGVKD. Trimming left V 2 bases short and J 7 bases short, with 13 bases between. The CDR3 extends over 14 amino acids.

This chain uses TRBV4-2 with TRBJ2-7, with 9 bases that match TRBD2. V lost 7 bases and J lost 5; bases outside the gene matches: 9. This CDR3 region has 14 residues. The germline V gene encodes CDR1 LGHNA and CDR2 YNFKEQ. The CDR3 loop is CASMGSGSSDEQYF. CDR3 DNA sequence: TGTGCCAGCATGGGTAGCGGGAGCTCGGACGAGCAGTACTTC.

The chain has TRBV6-4 and TRBJ2-7; TRBD1 or TRBD2 may be the D gene (5 bases each). V lost 2 bases and J lost 3, with 20 bases in between. There are 17 residues in the CDR3. CDR1 MRHNA and CDR2 SNTAGT come from the germline V gene. Here the CDR3 reads CASSDPTEEQDNYEQYF. CDR3 sequence (DNA): TGTGCCAGCAGTGACCCCACGGAGGAACAGGATAACTACGAGCAGTACTTC.

The V call is TRBV12-3 or TRBV12-4, the J call TRBJ1-2; 7 nucleotides match TRBD1. The CDR3 is 12 residues long. With 6 bases clipped from V and 4 bases from J, the junction kept 2 bases outside the gene matches. The CDR3 DNA reads TGTGCCAGCAGAAGGGACAGCTATGGCTACACCTTC. Its translation is CASRRDSYGYTF.

The rearrangement uses TRBV9 and TRBJ2-5, with D perhaps assigned TRBD1 or TRBD2 (7 bases each). The ends were cut back, 3 bases at V and 9 bases at J, with 18 bases in the middle. Per germline, CDR1 SGDLS and CDR2 YYNGEE. The CDR3 totals 14 residues. CDR3 sequence (DNA): TGTGCCAGCAGCGCCAGGGGGACCAGCGGGGCCCAGTACTTC. This gives the protein CASSARGTSGAQYF.

This clone was observed a single time. The CDR3 bases are TGTGCCAGCAGCCCCCAGGGTAGCGGGAGGCCAGATACGCAGTATTTT. Encoded protein: CASSPQGSGRPDTQYF. This chain connects TRBV13 to TRBJ2-3; 10 nucleotides line up with TRBD2. Germline values: CDR1 PRHDT, CDR2 FYEKMQ (reference sequence). The V segment lost 5 bases and the J segment 4 bases; nucleotides outside the gene matches: 9. There are 16 residues in the CDR3.

This clone was detected once. This chain uses TRBV5-1 with TRBJ2-6, with D perhaps matching TRBD1 (6 bases). The germline V gene has CDR1 SGHRS and CDR2 YFSETQ. This CDR3 spans 15 amino acids. Trimming stripped 0 bases from V and 4 bases from J, with 8 bases between. The CDR3 bases are TGCGCCAGCAGCTTGGGCAGGGGAGGGGCCAACGTCCTGACTTTC. Translated, it gives CASSLGRGGANVLTF.

This clone was found once. The chain uses TRBV25-1 and TRBJ2-5; D is uncertain. Trimming pared 4 bases from V and 4 bases from J, leaving 7 bases between. Germline V gene lookup returns CDR1 MGHDK and CDR2 SYGVNS. The CDR3 contains 12 residues. Here the CDR3 DNA reads TGTGCCAGCAGTGTAGTATTAGAGACCCAGTACTTC. Encoded protein: CASSVVLETQYF.

This clone occurred once. The V call is TRBV6-5, the J call TRBJ2-1, with 9 bases that match TRBD2. The CDR3 runs 15 residues. Trimming took 5 bases from V and 0 from J; bases not matched to a gene: 2. Germline CDR1 reads MNHEY; CDR2 reads SVGAGI. The CDR3 coding sequence is TGTGCCAGCAGTCTAGCGGGGAGCTCCTACAATGAGCAGTTCTTC. Its protein is CASSLAGSSYNEQFF.

To note about this clone: Other DNA sequences of this sample code for an identical CDR3. The chain couples TRBV9 to TRBJ2-1; D unresolved. V shed 3 bases and J shed 7 bases, with 2 bases lying between them. Germline CDR1 reads SGDLS; CDR2 reads YYNGEE. The CDR3 extends over 10 amino acids. The CDR3 coding sequence is TGTGCCAGCAGCGGGAATGAGCAGTTCTTC. Its protein product is CASSGNEQFF.

This sequence joins TRBV29-1 and TRBJ2-2, with unresolved D. CDR1 is SQVTM and CDR2 is ANQGSEA in the germline V gene. V was pared by 4 bases and J by 2 bases, with 11 bases between. This CDR3 comprises 14 residues. The chain's CDR3 is CSVVADPNTGELFF. Here the CDR3 DNA reads TGCAGCGTTGTTGCCGATCCCAACACCGGGGAGCTGTTTTTT.

This sequence joins TRBV19 and TRBJ2-7, with D maybe TRBD1 (6 bases). V gave up 3 bases and J gave up 4 bases, with 10 bases separating them. The germline V gene has CDR1 LNHDA and CDR2 SQIVND (reference sequence). This CDR3 has 13 residues. The CDR3 DNA reads TGTGCCAGTAGTATTCAACAGGGATACGAGCAGTACTTC. Residues: CASSIQQGYEQYF.

The J gene is TRBJ1-2, the V gene TRBV6-5, with 7 bases that match TRBD1. The CDR3 totals 12 residues. Germline CDR1 MNHEY, CDR2 SVGAGI. V dropped 6 bases and J dropped 8; count of bases not matched to a gene: 6. The CDR3 reads CASRRQGRGYTF. The CDR3 nucleotides are TGTGCCAGCAGACGACAGGGTCGCGGCTACACCTTC.

The V gene is TRBV7-9, the J gene TRBJ1-6; 8 nucleotides agree with TRBD1. Germline CDR1 and CDR2: SEHNR and FQNEAQ (reference sequence). The CDR3 spans 15 residues. The trim removed 4 bases at V and 7 bases at J, leaving 6 bases unmatched. The CDR3: CASSYRGQENSPLHF. For the CDR3, the DNA is TGTGCCAGCAGCTATCGGGGACAGGAAAATTCACCCCTCCACTTT.

The genes are TRBV5-6 and TRBJ1-1, with 7 bases identical to TRBD1. The CDR3 has 14 amino acids. J gave up 6 bases and V 4 bases, and 9 bases lay outside the gene matches. Germline values: CDR1 SGHDT, CDR2 YYEEEE. CDR3 coding DNA: TGTGCCAGCAGCCTTCGACAGGGCGGAGCTGAAGCTTTCTTT. Its protein product is CASSLRQGGAEAFF. The whole variable domain, remainder taken from reference TRBV5-6 and TRBJ1-1, is DAGVTQSPTHLIKTRGQQVTLRCSPKSGHDTVSWYQQALGQGPQFIFQYYEEEERQRGNFPDRFSGHQFPNYSSELNVNALLLGDSALYLCASSLRQGGAEAFFGQGTRLTVV.

This chain uses TRBV6-5 with TRBJ1-3; TRBD1 agrees at 7 bases. This CDR3 is built from 13 residues. With V trimmed by 6 bases and J by 4 bases, 3 bases remained unmatched. Germline V gene lookup returns CDR1 MNHEY and CDR2 SVGAGI. Here the CDR3 reads CASSWDSGNTIYF. As DNA, the CDR3 is TGTGCCAGCAGCTGGGACAGCGGAAACACCATATATTTT.

The chain couples TRBV19 to TRBJ1-1; D call uncertain. Trimming removed 3 bases at V and 8 bases at J, with 7 bases between. This CDR3 contains 11 residues. Germline V CDR1 and CDR2: LNHDA, SQIVND (reference sequence). DNA of the CDR3: TGTGCCAGTAGTATGGTGGAAGAAGCTTTCTTT. Its protein product is CASSMVEEAFF. Full variable domain (rest looked up from reference TRBV19 and TRBJ1-1): DGGITQSPKYLFRKEGQNVTLSCEQNLNHDAMYWYRQDPGQGLRLIYYSQIVNDFQKGDIAEGYSVSREKKESFPLTVTSAQKNPTAFYLCASSMVEEAFFGQGTRLTVV.

The chain carries TRBV4-1 and TRBJ2-7; TRBD2 aligns across 8 bases. The CDR3 runs to 15 residues. The V and J ends lost 2 bases and 2 bases, in that order; junction bases with no gene match: 5. The germline gives CDR1 MGHRA, CDR2 YSYEKL. CDR3 bases: TGCGCCAGCAGCCAAACTAGCGGAGCCACCTACGAGCAGTACTTC. It specifies CASSQTSGATYEQYF.

The CDR3: CASGMEVDNEQFF. The CDR3 nucleotides are TGTGCCAGCGGGATGGAGGTAGACAATGAGCAGTTCTTC. J is TRBJ2-1 and V is TRBV2; D is possibly TRBD2 (5 bases). The ends were cut back, 8 bases at V and 5 bases at J, with 13 bases in the middle. Germline V lookup: CDR1 SNHLY, CDR2 FYNNEI. The CDR3 extends over 13 amino acids.

The chain employs TRBV28 and TRBJ2-3, with 10 nucleotides matching TRBD2. J was trimmed by 10 bases and V by 2 bases; bases with no gene match: 6. The CDR3 consists of 14 residues. Germline V gene sequence: CDR1 MDHEN, CDR2 SYDVKM. As DNA, the CDR3 is TGTGCCAGCAGTTTAGCACTAGCGGGGCAGGCGCAGTATTTT. Its protein product is CASSLALAGQAQYF.

The rearrangement joins TRBV4-2 to TRBJ2-1; 9 nucleotides align to TRBD2. V shed 0 bases, J shed 6 bases, and the junction held 9 bases outside the gene matches. CDR1 and CDR2 (germline): LGHNA, YNFKEQ. CDR3 length: 17 amino acids. The CDR3 sequence: CASSQDSASGEINEQFF. The CDR3 coding sequence is TGTGCCAGCAGCCAAGATAGCGCTAGCGGGGAAATCAATGAGCAGTTCTTC.

The chain is built from TRBV18 and TRBJ1-1; 8 bases agree with TRBD1. Germline V gene sequence: CDR1 KGHSH, CDR2 LQKENI. Trimming removed 3 bases from V and 8 bases from J; junction bases left unmatched: 2. The CDR3 is 12 residues long. CDR3 sequence (DNA): TGTGCCAGCTCACCCTGGGACAGGGAAGCTTTCTTT. It encodes CASSPWDREAFF.

The V gene is TRBV6-1, the J gene TRBJ2-1; D possibly matches TRBD1 or TRBD2 (5 bases each). Between the trimmed V and J ends, which lost 1 base and 6 bases, there was a span of 13 bases. Germline CDR1 is MNHNS and CDR2 is SASEGT. This CDR3 contains 15 residues. CDR3 sequence: CASSEGTLRGNEQFF. The CDR3 DNA reads as TGTGCCAGCAGTGAAGGCACCCTGAGGGGCAATGAGCAGTTCTTC.

This sequence joins TRBV7-3 and TRBJ2-1, with 10 bases fitting TRBD2. Germline V gene lookup returns CDR1 SGHTA and CDR2 FQGTGA. CDR3 length equals 15 residues. J lost 7 bases, V lost 2 bases, and 5 bases had no gene match. CDR3 sequence reads: CASSLVLAGANEQFF. The CDR3 DNA reads TGTGCCAGCAGCTTAGTCCTAGCGGGAGCGAATGAGCAGTTCTTC.

CDR3 region: CASSEGPHGGQYF. The CDR3 DNA follows: TGTGCCAGCAGTGAGGGGCCGCACGGGGGGCAGTACTTC. V gene TRBV2 combines with J gene TRBJ2-7; perhaps TRBD2 as D (6 bases). V dropped 3 bases and J dropped 9 bases, with 15 bases sitting between them. The CDR3 has 13 residues. The germline V gene encodes CDR1 SNHLY and CDR2 FYNNEI.

V gene TRBV11-3 combines with J gene TRBJ1-5; 9 positions agree with TRBD1. V lost 5 bases to trimming and J lost 6 bases; unmatched junction nucleotides: 14. This CDR3 spans 17 amino acids. Germline V gene data show CDR1 as SGHNT and CDR2 as YENEEA. CDR3 nucleotide sequence: TGTGCCAGCAGCCCCGCGGACAGGGGTAACAGCGGTCAGCCCCAGCATTTT. This translates into CASSPADRGNSGQPQHF.

This rearrangement joins TRBV28 to TRBJ2-1; TRBD1 matches 8 bases. Trimming cost V 4 bases and J 9 bases; bases outside gene matches: 11. This CDR3 spans 15 amino acids. Germline V gene data show CDR1 as MDHEN and CDR2 as SYDVKM. The CDR3 loop is CASSYLTGGGGEQFF. In DNA form, the CDR3 reads TGTGCCAGCAGTTACCTCACAGGGGGAGGCGGTGAGCAGTTCTTC.

This chain uses TRBV27 with TRBJ2-1, with TRBD1 identical over 9 bases. Germline CDR1 MNHEY, CDR2 SMNVEV (reference sequence). V lost 0 bases and J lost 4; bases outside the gene matches: 4. This CDR3 has 16 residues. The CDR3 bases are TGTGCCAGCAGTTTATCTGCGGGACAGGGATACAATGAGCAGTTCTTC. It is translated as CASSLSAGQGYNEQFF.

V usage is TRBV6-5 and J usage is TRBJ1-3; unclear D gene. V lost 4 bases to trimming and J lost 1 base, with 8 bases between them. CDR1 and CDR2 from the germline V gene are MNHEY and SVGAGI. CDR3 length equals 14 residues. The CDR3 here is CASSSLGSGNTIYF. CDR3 in DNA: TGTGCCAGCAGTTCCCTGGGGTCTGGAAACACCATATATTTT.

This clone was detected once. The rearrangement links TRBV20-1 to TRBJ2-5, with a weak D call TRBD2 (6 bases). CDR3 length equals 13 residues. Germline CDR1 is DFQATT and CDR2 is SNEGSKA (reference sequence). V was clipped by 3 bases and J by 5 bases, with 13 bases between them. Written as DNA, the CDR3 is TGCAGTGCTAGTCGCGGGATTGAGGAGACCCAGTACTTC. The encoded protein is CSASRGIEETQYF.